Here is one TCR beta chain with its context. The junction departs from the called germline gene at one end, perhaps through a read error. The data stem from a study of breast tumors, draining lymph nodes, adjacent tissues. Breast cancer patients provided tissue from their axillary draining lymph nodes. TCRdb reprocessed the multiplex PCR reads with MiXCR, giving one entry per CDR3 protein. The data show around 250,000 distinct CDR3 sequences, less than 40% seen once. This CDR3 is built from 13 residues. Germline V gene lookup returns CDR1 MNHNS and CDR2 SASEGT. The chain recombines TRBV6-1 with TRBJ2-4; the D gene could be TRBD1 or TRBD2 (6 bases each). The material sequenced was axillary lymph node tissue. This TCR derives from a female donor with breast cancer. Some clones in this sample may be carry-over from other donors' samples. The CDR3 DNA follows: TGTGCCGGCAGTTATGCAGGGGAGGACATTCAGTACTTC. This gives the protein CAGSYAGEDIQYF.